The clone carrying this T cell receptor beta chain was seen more than once but under ten times. Antigen specificity is unknown. This entry comes from a study of response to subunit inactivated influenza vaccine. Findings and limits, study-wide: Each seasonal influenza vaccination, the authors suggested, recruits few new T cells.

With 6 bases removed from V and 0 bases from J, the gap between germline ends came to 8 bases. This CDR3 has 14 amino acids. From germline, CDR1 is MNHEY and CDR2 SMNVEV (reference sequence). TCRdb re-analysed the RT-PCR reads in MiXCR, keeping a single row per CDR3 protein. The repertoire holds more than 450,000 distinct CDR3 sequences, about 11% seen once, with about 11% in the top ten. These same data were also listed under a study on T cells expressing NK-cell markers. From that report: The authors made TCR beta cDNA libraries by 5'RACE template switching. This switching added a universal primer site and UMIs. Beta-chain profiling covered CD3+CD56+NKG2C+, CD3+CD56+NKG2C- and CD3+CD56-NKG2C+ sorted subsets.

This TCR came from a man aged 50 to 59 who received an inactivated influenza vaccine. The input for sequencing was PBMCs from blood, taken on the day of vaccination. This chain joins TRBV27 and TRBJ2-2; D is ambiguous. The CDR3 region is CASRLTPNTGELFF. CDR3 DNA: TGTGCCAGCAGGCTGACTCCGAACACCGGGGAGCTGTTTTTT.